Below, one TCR beta chain is given with its context. Its antigen is as yet unknown. This entry belongs to a study of cytomegalovirus exposure and HLA in healthy donors. Overall study results and limits: Common viral pathogens seemed to be connected with several of the most significant clusters, according to a later analysis. Productive rates of about 87% or about 30% were seen for most TCR beta V segments in an earlier analysis. Exclusion applied to some V segments, including TRBV6-2 and TRBV6-3, as they were indistinguishable.

The V end lost 2 bases, the J end lost 4 bases, and 7 bases lay between the germline ends. The CDR3 has 13 residues. Germline V lookup: CDR1 MNHNS, CDR2 SASEGT. In the PCR, 60 Vbeta and 13 Jbeta primers were used. Data came from immunoSEQ multiplex PCR; TCRdb stores just in-frame clones and leaves some out. The sample has about 120,000 clones; around three quarters are singletons. The gene calls are TRBV6-1 and TRBJ2-3; D possibly corresponds to TRBD1 (6 bases). The receptor was derived from a female donor in good health and CMV-seronegative. Material: PBMCs. This CDR3 is CASSETGPDTQYF. CDR3 sequence (DNA): TGTGCCAGCAGTGAAACAGGGCCAGATACGCAGTATTTT.